The 25 T cell receptor beta chains below were found in one sample sequenced in a study of blood T cell repertoires in COVID-19. Profiling relied on immunoSEQ multiplex PCR, and the TCRdb table lists in-frame clones only, not all of them. The sample has about 280,000 clones; 87% are singletons. The sequenced material came from peripheral blood. Receptors originate from a woman aged 45-60 years who had recovered from COVID-19.

The chain is built from TRBV5-1 and TRBJ1-1; 8 bases line up with TRBD1. The germline gives CDR1 SGHRS, CDR2 YFSETQ. The CDR3 has 15 residues. J gave up 3 bases and V 4 bases, and 8 bases lay outside the gene matches. CDR3 sequence: CASSGGQGMYTEAFF. The CDR3 DNA reads as TGCGCCAGCAGCGGAGGACAGGGCATGTACACTGAAGCTTTCTTT.

This clone was counted only a few times. The chain employs TRBV28 and TRBJ1-1; 8 bases agree with TRBD1. V was clipped by 6 bases and J by 11 bases; unmatched bases: 11. CDR1 and CDR2 (germline): MDHEN, SYDVKM. The CDR3 consists of 13 residues. The CDR3 nucleotides are TGTGCCAGCAGGCTACAGGGGGATTTGAATGCTTTCTTT. The encoded protein is CASRLQGDLNAFF.

The chain is built from TRBV9 and TRBJ2-2, with 11 bases aligning to TRBD2. The CDR3 totals 16 residues. Germline values: CDR1 SGDLS, CDR2 YYNGEE. V dropped 0 bases and J dropped 8; count of bases not matched to a gene: 6. The CDR3 loop is CASSVGITSGSGELFF. The CDR3 coding sequence is TGTGCCAGCAGCGTAGGAATCACTAGCGGGAGTGGGGAGCTGTTTTTT.

The gene calls are TRBV4-3 and TRBJ2-5; TRBD1 matches at 10 bases. This CDR3 has 15 amino acids. Germline CDR1 LGHNA, CDR2 YSLEER. The trim removed 1 base at V and 5 bases at J, leaving 4 bases unmatched. The chain's CDR3 is CASSQAGTGDETQYF. The CDR3 region has the DNA TGCGCCAGCAGCCAAGCCGGGACAGGGGATGAGACCCAGTACTTC.

The genes are TRBV4-3 and TRBJ1-1, with no clear D. The CDR3 is 15 amino acids. CDR1 and CDR2 from the germline V gene are LGHNA and YSLEER. With 1 base removed from V and 0 bases from J, the gap between germline ends came to 9 bases. CDR3 sequence (DNA): TGCGCCAGCAGCCAAGTGTGGGCAATGAACACTGAAGCTTTCTTT. This codes for CASSQVWAMNTEAFF.

The chain carries TRBV6-5 and TRBJ2-7; 7 bases are shared with TRBD2. Trimming removed 0 bases from V and 5 bases from J; junction bases left unmatched: 4. This CDR3 comprises 14 residues. CDR1 and CDR2 (germline): MNHEY, SVGAGI. The CDR3 DNA is TGTGCCAGCAGTTACTCTGGGGGGAGGGACGAGCAGTACTTC. Protein product: CASSYSGGRDEQYF.

This clone has a single count. The chain uses TRBV6-5 and TRBJ2-5, with 8 bases fitting TRBD2. Per germline, CDR1 MNHEY and CDR2 SVGAGI. J lost 2 bases, V lost 0 bases, and 5 bases had no gene match. The CDR3 covers 16 residues. The CDR3 DNA reads TGTGCCAGCAGTTACTCCCCAAGCGGGGGACAAGAGACCCAGTACTTC. As protein: CASSYSPSGGQETQYF.

This rearrangement joins TRBV5-6 to TRBJ2-1; 8 bases are shared with TRBD2. J lost 1 base, V lost 4 bases, and 4 bases had no gene match. The V gene's germline CDR1 is SGHDT and CDR2 YYEEEE. CDR3 length: 15 amino acids. CDR3 in DNA: TGTGCCAGCAGCGGCCGGGGGGGATCCTACAATGAGCAGTTCTTC. This gives the protein CASSGRGGSYNEQFF.

The chain joins TRBV19 to TRBJ1-2; 8 bases map to TRBD1. V was clipped by 0 bases and J by 8 bases; unmatched bases: 8. Germline CDR1 LNHDA, CDR2 SQIVND (reference sequence). The CDR3 covers 15 residues. The CDR3 loop is CASSIDGRGRRGYTF. The CDR3 nucleotides read TGTGCCAGTAGTATAGACGGCAGGGGGCGCAGGGGCTACACCTTC.

This clone has just a few counts. The gene calls are TRBV5-5 and TRBJ1-2; weak D call: TRBD1 (5 bases). The CDR3 is 18 residues long. V was trimmed by 0 bases and J by 6 bases, leaving 24 bases between them. Per germline, CDR1 SGHKS and CDR2 YYEKEE (reference sequence). In DNA, the CDR3 is TGTGCCAGCAGCTTGGAGGTATGGGGCCGGCTGGGTAAGAATGGCTACACCTTC. Residues: CASSLEVWGRLGKNGYTF.

This chain joins TRBV12-3 or TRBV12-4 and TRBJ2-5; 8 nucleotides line up with TRBD2. V was pared by 10 bases and J by 4 bases, with 8 bases of the junction left unmatched. The CDR3 runs 13 residues. CDR3 sequence (DNA): TGTGCCACCTCGGGGGGGGATCGAGAGACCCAGTACTTC. Its protein is CATSGGDRETQYF.

The genes are TRBV6-5 and TRBJ1-1, with 8 positions matching TRBD1. V dropped 4 bases and J dropped 3; count of bases not matched to a gene: 10. Germline CDR1 MNHEY, CDR2 SVGAGI. The CDR3 has 16 residues. The CDR3 region is CASSFGMTGADTEAFF. Written as DNA, the CDR3 is TGTGCCAGCAGTTTCGGAATGACAGGGGCGGACACTGAAGCTTTCTTT.

J is TRBJ2-7 and V is TRBV19, with 10 bases that match TRBD2. Germline-derived CDR1 and CDR2 are LNHDA and SQIVND (reference sequence). With 4 bases clipped from V and 1 base from J, the junction kept 13 bases outside the gene matches. This CDR3 has 18 residues. Here the CDR3 reads CASSTAGVAGGISYEQYF. DNA for the CDR3: TGTGCCAGTAGTACAGCCGGAGTAGCGGGAGGTATTTCCTACGAGCAGTACTTC. Combining the CDR3 with reference TRBV19 and TRBJ2-7 gives the whole variable domain DGGITQSPKYLFRKEGQNVTLSCEQNLNHDAMYWYRQDPGQGLRLIYYSQIVNDFQKGDIAEGYSVSREKKESFPLTVTSAQKNPTAFYLCASSTAGVAGGISYEQYFGPGTRLTVT.

This clone was recorded only once. This chain links TRBV5-5 with TRBJ1-5, with 7 bases fitting TRBD1. The V segment lost 2 bases and the J segment 6 bases; nucleotides outside the gene matches: 5. Germline V gene lookup returns CDR1 SGHKS and CDR2 YYEKEE (reference sequence). The CDR3 is 14 amino acids. The CDR3 region is CASSLDRVSQPQHF. CDR3 nucleotide sequence: TGTGCCAGCAGCTTAGACAGGGTTTCTCAGCCCCAGCATTTT.

This clone appeared a single time. The rearrangement joins TRBV6-1 to TRBJ2-7; 8 nucleotides match TRBD2. J lost 2 bases, V lost 3 bases, and 6 bases had no gene match. The CDR3 runs 15 residues. Germline CDR1 and CDR2: MNHNS and SASEGT. This chain's CDR3 is CASSDFLAGTYEQYF. CDR3 coding DNA: TGTGCCAGCAGTGATTTTCTAGCGGGTACCTACGAGCAGTACTTC.

V usage is TRBV15 and J usage is TRBJ2-7, with 7 bases aligning to TRBD1. Per the germline V gene, CDR1 is LNHNV and CDR2 is YYDKDF (reference sequence). The CDR3 totals 20 residues. V was clipped by 1 base and J by 2 bases; unmatched bases: 20. This chain's CDR3 is CATSRARQGSPGTRPYEQYF. CDR3 in DNA: TGTGCCACCAGCAGAGCCAGACAGGGAAGCCCTGGGACCCGACCCTACGAGCAGTACTTC.

This rearrangement joins TRBV3-1 (or the pseudogene TRBV3-2) to TRBJ1-2; the D is unclear. V lost 1 base and J lost 8, with 8 bases in between. In germline, CDR1 is LGHDT, CDR2 YNNKEL (reference sequence). The CDR3 length is 12 residues. The CDR3: CASSQGAPGYTF. CDR3 in DNA: TGTGCCAGCAGCCAAGGGGCTCCCGGCTACACCTTC.

The gene calls are TRBV9 and TRBJ1-1; 7 positions match TRBD1. The germline CDR1 and CDR2 sequences are SGDLS and YYNGEE. Unmatched junction bases numbered 18, after V lost 3 bases and J lost 7 bases. The CDR3 runs to 17 residues. The CDR3 DNA follows: TGTGCCAGCAGCGCGGGAGCCGGGAGCTACCAGGGGGATGAAGCTTTCTTT. The encoded protein is CASSAGAGSYQGDEAFF.

This chain's CDR3 is CASSDGRTYEQYF. CDR3 DNA sequence: TGTGCCAGCAGTGACGGGAGGACCTACGAGCAGTACTTC. The genes are TRBV2 and TRBJ2-7, with 7 positions matching TRBD2. J gave up 2 bases and V 3 bases, and 1 base lay outside the gene matches. Germline V gives CDR1 SNHLY, CDR2 FYNNEI. CDR3 size: 13 residues.

The CDR3 sequence: CASSEALVAGNQPQHF. The CDR3, as DNA: TGTGCCAGCAGTGAGGCGTTGGTGGCAGGTAATCAGCCCCAGCATTTT. The chain has TRBV2 and TRBJ1-5, with D uncertain. The germline V and J ends were trimmed by 3 bases and 4 bases, with 16 bases remaining between them. This CDR3 region has 16 residues. Germline CDR1 SNHLY, CDR2 FYNNEI. The variable domain in full, completed from reference TRBV2 and TRBJ1-5, reads EPEVTQTPSHQVTQMGQEVILRCVPISNHLYFYWYRQILGQKVEFLVSFYNNEISEKSEIFDDQFSVERPDGSNFTLKIRSTKLEDSAMYFCASSEALVAGNQPQHFGDGTRLSIL.

The chain has TRBV28 and TRBJ1-6; D unclear. Germline CDR1 reads MDHEN; CDR2 reads SYDVKM. The length of the CDR3 is 14 residues. Trimming left V 6 bases short and J 4 bases short, with 10 bases between. The CDR3 loop reads CASRGERYNSPLHF. In nucleotides, the CDR3 is TGTGCCAGCAGGGGCGAACGGTATAATTCACCCCTCCACTTT.

The chain uses TRBV28 and TRBJ2-7; D is unclear. The CDR3 loop spans 11 amino acids. Trimming left V 5 bases short and J 5 bases short, with 7 bases between. CDR1 and CDR2 (germline): MDHEN, SYDVKM. The CDR3 DNA reads TGTGCCAGCAGTCAACACCACGAGCAGTACTTC. Protein sequence: CASSQHHEQYF.

The chain is built from TRBV28 and TRBJ2-7, with 7 bases lining up with TRBD1. The V gene end was trimmed by 0 bases and the J gene end by 2 bases; junction bases not matched to a gene: 13. The CDR3 consists of 18 residues. CDR1 is MDHEN and CDR2 is SYDVKM in the germline V gene. CDR3 DNA: TGTGCCAGCAGTTTATGGGAACCGACAGGGCACCTAACCTACGAGCAGTACTTC. Its translation: CASSLWEPTGHLTYEQYF.

CDR3 loop: CASSRLTGSTEAFF. CDR3 coding DNA: TGTGCCAGCAGCCGACTAACTGGGTCCACTGAAGCTTTCTTT. V and J are TRBV6-5 and TRBJ1-1; no firm D call. Germline CDR1 MNHEY, CDR2 SVGAGI. V shed 6 bases and J shed 4 bases, with 15 bases lying between them. This CDR3 comprises 14 residues.

The V call is TRBV28, the J call TRBJ1-5; TRBD1 might be the D (6 bases). The V gene lost 3 bases and the J gene lost 3 bases, with 12 bases spanning the gap. The CDR3 covers 15 residues. Germline CDR1 is MDHEN and CDR2 is SYDVKM. DNA of the CDR3: TGTGCCAGCAGTTTCAGGGCAGGGGACAATCAGCCCCAGCATTTT. As protein: CASSFRAGDNQPQHF.